The source of this TCR beta chain is a study of blood T cell repertoires in COVID-19 (dated by TCRdb to about 2020). Concerning the study at large: Collaborator samples came from the United States, Italy and Spain and covered acute and convalescent phases of COVID-19. The samples were drawn from two sources: the first 160 participants of the ongoing ImmuneRACE study, and some 1,300 subjects contributed by 6 global collaborators. Deeply sampled blood TCRbeta repertoires from subjects exposed to, actively infected with, or recovered from COVID-19 were included in the dataset. Where available, HLA class I and class II types were obtained from metadata supplied by the sample provider rather than from assay-based typing. The prospective study material was composed of cDNA or gDNA derived from T cells, B-cell-depleted T cells, or PBMCs. The repertoires were made available in a free public database intended to serve as a resource for research on the immune response to SARS-CoV-2. Sample metadata almost always included a de-identified subject ID, COVID-19 status, age in years and sex.

Whole blood was collected in K2EDTA tubes by collaborating institutions according to the institutions' own protocols. For TCRbeta analysis, collaborators shipped samples in one of three forms: frozen whole blood, isolated PBMCs, or DNA extracted from either of those sample types. This clone was picked up a small number of times. The clone's antigen remains unknown. Nothing much larger sits one base from this clone, and base qualities are not available. TCRbeta CDR3 regions were amplified from genomic DNA using the immunoSEQ Assay, a bias-controlled multiplex PCR. The original methods were these. The number of nucleated cells in each sample was estimated from the amplification of reference gene primers within the assay. To quantify the absolute abundance of each unique TCRbeta CDR3 rearrangement, sequence reads were collapsed and filtered. For each sample, productive Simpson clonality was calculated by taking the square root of Simpson's diversity index across productive rearrangements. The table comes from immuneACCESS by way of TCRdb, which keeps in-frame sequences with V and J called. Part of the clones is missing from these tables; in studies checked, under half for an unresolved V gene and the rest for unknown reasons. That table is the source of V, J and clone size, and D and trimming were worked out from the DNA. The sample table records about 26,000 clones; approximately 66% of these occur just once. The leading ten clones occupy 7.3% of the sample.

Overall study outcomes, separate from this receptor: The amount of clinical and demographic metadata varied by source and participant and was provided uncurated.

The V and J ends are trimmed by 5 bases and 9 bases, leaving 16 bases between them. The germline V gene (reference sequence) gives CDR1 as SEHNR and CDR2 as FQNEAQ. The CDR3 holds 13 amino acids from the cysteine to the phenylalanine. Only the CDR3 part of the read is kept: 39 bases, read in frame from the first base. The receptor chain draws on TRBV7-9 and TRBJ2-5; a tentative D call is TRBD1 (5 bases match). Specimen: peripheral blood. This receptor was taken from a man between 60 and 70 years old with active or convalescent COVID-19. The nucleotide sequence reads as follows: TGTGCCAGCAGCCATTCCAGGGTCGTGGCCCAGTACTTC. This translates into CASSHSRVVAQYF.